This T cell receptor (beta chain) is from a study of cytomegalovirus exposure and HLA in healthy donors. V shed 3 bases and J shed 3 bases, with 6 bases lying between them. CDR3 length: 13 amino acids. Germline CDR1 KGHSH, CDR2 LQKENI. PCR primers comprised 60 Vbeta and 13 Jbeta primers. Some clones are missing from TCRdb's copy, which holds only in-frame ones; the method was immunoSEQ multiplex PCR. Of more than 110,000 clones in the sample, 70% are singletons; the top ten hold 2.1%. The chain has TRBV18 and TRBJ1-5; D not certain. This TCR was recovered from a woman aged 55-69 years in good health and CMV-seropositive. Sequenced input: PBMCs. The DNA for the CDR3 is TGTGCCAGCTCACCCGCGGACAATCAGCCCCAGCATTTT. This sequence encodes CASSPADNQPQHF.